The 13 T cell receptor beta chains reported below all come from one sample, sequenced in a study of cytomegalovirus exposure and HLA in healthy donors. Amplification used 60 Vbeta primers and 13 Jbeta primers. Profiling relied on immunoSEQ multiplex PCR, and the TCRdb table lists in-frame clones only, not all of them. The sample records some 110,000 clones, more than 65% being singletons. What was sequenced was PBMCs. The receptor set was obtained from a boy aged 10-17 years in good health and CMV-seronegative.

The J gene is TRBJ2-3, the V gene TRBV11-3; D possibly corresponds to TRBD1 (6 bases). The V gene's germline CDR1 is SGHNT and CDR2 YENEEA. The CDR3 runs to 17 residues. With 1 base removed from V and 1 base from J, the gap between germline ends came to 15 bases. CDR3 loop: CASSLGLQGYGTDTQYF. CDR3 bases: TGTGCCAGCAGCTTAGGACTCCAGGGGTACGGCACAGATACGCAGTATTTT.

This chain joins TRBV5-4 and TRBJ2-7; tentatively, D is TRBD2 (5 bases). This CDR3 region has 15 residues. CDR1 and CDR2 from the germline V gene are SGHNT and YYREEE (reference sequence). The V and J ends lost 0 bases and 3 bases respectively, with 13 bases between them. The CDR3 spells CASSLAVGGGYEQYF. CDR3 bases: TGTGCCAGCAGCTTGGCGGTGGGTGGAGGCTACGAGCAGTACTTC.

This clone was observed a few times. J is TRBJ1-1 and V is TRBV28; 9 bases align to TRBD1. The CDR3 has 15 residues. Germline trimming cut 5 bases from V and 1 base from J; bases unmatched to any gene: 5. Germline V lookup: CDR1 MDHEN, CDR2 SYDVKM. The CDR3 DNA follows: TGTGCCAGCAGTCAACAGGGGGCCAAGAACACTGAAGCTTTCTTT. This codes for CASSQQGAKNTEAFF.

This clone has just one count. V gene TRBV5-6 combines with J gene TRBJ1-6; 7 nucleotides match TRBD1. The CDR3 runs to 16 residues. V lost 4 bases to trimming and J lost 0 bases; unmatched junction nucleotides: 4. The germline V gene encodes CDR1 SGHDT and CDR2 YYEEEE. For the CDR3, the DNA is TGTGCCAGCAGCCGGGGACAGAGCTCCTATAATTCACCCCTCCACTTT. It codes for CASSRGQSSYNSPLHF.

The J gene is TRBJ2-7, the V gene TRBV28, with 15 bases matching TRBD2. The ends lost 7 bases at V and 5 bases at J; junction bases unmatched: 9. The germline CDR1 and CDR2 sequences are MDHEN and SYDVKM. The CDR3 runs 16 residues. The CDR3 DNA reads TGTGCCAGCAATACCCCCGGACTAGCGGGAGGGCACGAGCAGTACTTC. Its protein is CASNTPGLAGGHEQYF.

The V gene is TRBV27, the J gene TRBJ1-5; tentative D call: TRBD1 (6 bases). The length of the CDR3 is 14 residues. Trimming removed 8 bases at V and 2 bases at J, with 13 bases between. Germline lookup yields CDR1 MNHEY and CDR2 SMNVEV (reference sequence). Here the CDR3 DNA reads TGTGCCAGCGGGTGGACAGCCGGCAATCAGCCCCAGCATTTT. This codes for CASGWTAGNQPQHF.

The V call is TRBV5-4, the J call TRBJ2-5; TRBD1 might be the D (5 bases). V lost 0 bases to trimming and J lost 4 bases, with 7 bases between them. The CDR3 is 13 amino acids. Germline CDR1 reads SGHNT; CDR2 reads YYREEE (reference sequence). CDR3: CASSLGQGETQYF. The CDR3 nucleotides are TGTGCCAGCAGCTTGGGGCAGGGAGAGACCCAGTACTTC. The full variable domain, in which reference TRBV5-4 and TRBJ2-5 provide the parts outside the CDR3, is ETGVTQSPTHLIKTRGQQVTLRCSSQSGHNTVSWYQQALGQGPQFIFQYYREEENGRGNFPPRFSGLQFPNYSSELNVNALELDDSALYLCASSLGQGETQYFGPGTRLLVL.

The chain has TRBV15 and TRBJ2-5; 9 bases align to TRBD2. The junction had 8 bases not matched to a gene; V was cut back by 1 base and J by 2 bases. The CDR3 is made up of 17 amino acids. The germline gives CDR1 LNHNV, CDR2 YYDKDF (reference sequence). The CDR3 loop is CATSRVSGRRPQETQYF. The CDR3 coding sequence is TGTGCCACCAGCAGAGTAAGCGGGAGGAGGCCACAAGAGACCCAGTACTTC.

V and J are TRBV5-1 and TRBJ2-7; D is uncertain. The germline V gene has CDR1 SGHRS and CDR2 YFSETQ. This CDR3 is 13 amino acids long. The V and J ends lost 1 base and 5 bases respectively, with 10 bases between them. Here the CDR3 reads CASSLNPQDEQYF. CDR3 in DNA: TGCGCCAGCAGCTTGAACCCCCAGGACGAGCAGTACTTC.

In DNA, the CDR3 is TGTGCCAGCAGTTACTCGAGCAGGTCCGGGGAGCTGTTTTTT. The encoded protein is CASSYSSRSGELFF. V is TRBV6-5 and J is TRBJ2-2; D gene uncertain. With 0 bases removed from V and 6 bases from J, the gap between germline ends came to 8 bases. Per germline, CDR1 MNHEY and CDR2 SVGAGI. The CDR3 has 14 residues.

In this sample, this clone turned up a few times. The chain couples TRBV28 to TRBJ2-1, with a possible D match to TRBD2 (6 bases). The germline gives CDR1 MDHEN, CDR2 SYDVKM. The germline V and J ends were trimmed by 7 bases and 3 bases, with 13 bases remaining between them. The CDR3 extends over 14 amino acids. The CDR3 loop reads CASTLGGSYNEQFF. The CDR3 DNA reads TGTGCCAGCACCTTAGGAGGGAGCTACAATGAGCAGTTCTTC. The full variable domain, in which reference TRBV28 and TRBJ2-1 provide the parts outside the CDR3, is DVKVTQSSRYLVKRTGEKVFLECVQDMDHENMFWYRQDPGLGLRLIYFSYDVKMKEKGDIPEGYSVSREKKERFSLILESASTNQTSMYLCASTLGGSYNEQFFGPGTRLTVL.

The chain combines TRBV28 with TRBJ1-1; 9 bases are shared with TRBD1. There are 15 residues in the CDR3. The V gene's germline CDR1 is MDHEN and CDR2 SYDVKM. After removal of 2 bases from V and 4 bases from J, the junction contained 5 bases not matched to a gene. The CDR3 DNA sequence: TGTGCCAGCAGTTTAGGTAGGACAGGGGCCACTGAAGCTTTCTTT. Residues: CASSLGRTGATEAFF.

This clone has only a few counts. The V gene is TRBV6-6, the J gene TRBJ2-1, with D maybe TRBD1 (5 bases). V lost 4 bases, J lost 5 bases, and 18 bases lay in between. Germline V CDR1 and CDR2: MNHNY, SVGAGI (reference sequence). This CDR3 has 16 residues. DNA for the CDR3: TGTGCCAGCAGTTGGGTTCTCGGCAGGGTGGACAATGAGCAGTTCTTC. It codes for CASSWVLGRVDNEQFF.